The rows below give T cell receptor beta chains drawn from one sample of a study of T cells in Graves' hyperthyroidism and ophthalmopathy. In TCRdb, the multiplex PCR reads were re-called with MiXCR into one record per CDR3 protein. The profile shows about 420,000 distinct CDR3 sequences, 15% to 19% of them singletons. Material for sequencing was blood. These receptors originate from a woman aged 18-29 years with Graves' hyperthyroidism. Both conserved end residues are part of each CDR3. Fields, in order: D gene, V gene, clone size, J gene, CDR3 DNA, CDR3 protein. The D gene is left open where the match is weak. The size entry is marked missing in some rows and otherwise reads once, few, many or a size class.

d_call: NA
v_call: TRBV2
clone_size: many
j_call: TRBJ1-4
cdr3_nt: TGTGCCAGCAGTCGACAGGTTTTAGGTGAAAAACTGTTTTTT
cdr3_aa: CASSRQVLGEKLFF

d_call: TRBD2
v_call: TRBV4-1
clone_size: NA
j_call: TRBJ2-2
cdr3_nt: TGCGCCAGCAGCCAGGTAGCGGGATCCACCGGGGAGCTGTTTTTT
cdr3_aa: CASSQVAGSTGELFF

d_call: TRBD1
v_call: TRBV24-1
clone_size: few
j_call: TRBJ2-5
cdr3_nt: TGTGCCACCAGTGACCCCGGGACAGGGAGGGAGACCCAGTACTTC
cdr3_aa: CATSDPGTGRETQYF

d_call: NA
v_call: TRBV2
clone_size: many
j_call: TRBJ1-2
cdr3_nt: TGTGCCAGCAGTGGCAGGGTTCCGGACGATGGCTACACCTTC
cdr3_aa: CASSGRVPDDGYTF

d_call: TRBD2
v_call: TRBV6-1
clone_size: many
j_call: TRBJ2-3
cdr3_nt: TGTGCCAGCAGCTACGAAGCGGGGGGGCCGGGCACAGATACGCAGTATTTT
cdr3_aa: CASSYEAGGPGTDTQYF

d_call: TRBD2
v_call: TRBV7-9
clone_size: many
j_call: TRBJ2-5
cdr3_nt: TGTGCCAGCAGCCATCTGACTAGCGGGGGGATCCAAGAGACCCAGTACTTC
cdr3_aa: CASSHLTSGGIQETQYF

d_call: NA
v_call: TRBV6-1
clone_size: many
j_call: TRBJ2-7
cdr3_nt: TGTGCCAGCCGTAGTGGAGTGGGCCTTGGCGAGCAGTACTTC
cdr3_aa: CASRSGVGLGEQYF

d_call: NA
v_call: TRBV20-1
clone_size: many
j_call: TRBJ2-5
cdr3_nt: TGCAGTGCTAGTCACCGGACCAAAGAGACCCAGTACTTC
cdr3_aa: CSASHRTKETQYF

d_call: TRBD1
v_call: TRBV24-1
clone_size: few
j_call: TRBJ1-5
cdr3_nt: TGTGCCACCAGTGATTCGGAAGGCAGGGGGCTCAATCAGCCCCAGCATTTT
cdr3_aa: CATSDSEGRGLNQPQHF

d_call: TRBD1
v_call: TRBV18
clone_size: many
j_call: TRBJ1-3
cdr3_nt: TGTGCCAGCTCATCTACGGGACAGGGAAACGGAAACACCATATATTTT
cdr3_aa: CASSSTGQGNGNTIYF

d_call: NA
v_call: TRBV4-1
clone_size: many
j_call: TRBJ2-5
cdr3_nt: TGCGCCAGCAGCCAAGTCGAAGTGGGGACCCAGTACTTC
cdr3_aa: CASSQVEVGTQYF

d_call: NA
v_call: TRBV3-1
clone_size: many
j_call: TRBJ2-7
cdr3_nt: TGTGCCAGCAGTCAAGATGCAGGGCAGGACGGCGAGCAGTACTTC
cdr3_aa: CASSQDAGQDGEQYF

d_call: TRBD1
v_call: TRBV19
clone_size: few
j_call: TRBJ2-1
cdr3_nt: TGTGCCACCGGACAGGTGTTATCCTACAATGAGCAGTTCTTC
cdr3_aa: CATGQVLSYNEQFF

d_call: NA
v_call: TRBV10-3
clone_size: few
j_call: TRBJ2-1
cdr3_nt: TGTGCCATCAGTGACAAGACCCTCTCCTACAATGAGCAGTTCTTC
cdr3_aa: CAISDKTLSYNEQFF

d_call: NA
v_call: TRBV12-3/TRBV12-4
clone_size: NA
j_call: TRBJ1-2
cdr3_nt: TGTGCCAGCAGTCAGGACAGTTATAACTATGGCTACACCTTC
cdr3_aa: CASSQDSYNYGYTF

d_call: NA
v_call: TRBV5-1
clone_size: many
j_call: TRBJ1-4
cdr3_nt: TGCGCCAGCAGCTGGGACACCCCTAATGAAAAACTGTTTTTT
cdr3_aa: CASSWDTPNEKLFF

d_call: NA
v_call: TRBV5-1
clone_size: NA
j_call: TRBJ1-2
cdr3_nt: TGCGCCAGCAGCTTGGACAGATTCTATGGCTACACCTTC
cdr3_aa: CASSLDRFYGYTF

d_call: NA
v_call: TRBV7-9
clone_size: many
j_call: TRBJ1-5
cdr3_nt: TGTGCCAGCAGCCCGGGGGTAGCGGGGGGCAATCAGCCCCAGCATTTT
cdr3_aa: CASSPGVAGGNQPQHF

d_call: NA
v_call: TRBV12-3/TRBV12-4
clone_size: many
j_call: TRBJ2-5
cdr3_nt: TGTGCCAGCAGTTTGGTGGGGGTAGGGGGAAGGCGGCAACAAGAGACCCAGTACTTC
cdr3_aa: CASSLVGVGGRRQQETQYF

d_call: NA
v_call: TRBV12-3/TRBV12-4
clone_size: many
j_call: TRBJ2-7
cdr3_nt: TGTGCCAGCAGTTTAGCCCTTGGACGCGAGCAGTACTTC
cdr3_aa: CASSLALGREQYF

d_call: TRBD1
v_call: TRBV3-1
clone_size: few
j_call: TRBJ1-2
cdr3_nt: TGTGCCAGCAGCCAAGGTCCACCCCAGACAGGGGACTATGGCTACACCTTC
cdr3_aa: CASSQGPPQTGDYGYTF

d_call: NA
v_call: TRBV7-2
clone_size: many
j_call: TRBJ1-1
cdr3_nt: TGTGCCAGCAGCACGGACGCGGTGGCTGAAGCTTTCTTT
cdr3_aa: CASSTDAVAEAFF

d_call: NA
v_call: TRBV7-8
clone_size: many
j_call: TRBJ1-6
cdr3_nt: TGTGCCAGCAGCTTGCGGAGAACCGGGAATTCACCCCTCCACTTT
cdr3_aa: CASSLRRTGNSPLHF

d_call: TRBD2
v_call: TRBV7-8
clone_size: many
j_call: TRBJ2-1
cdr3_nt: TGTGCCAGCAACTTAGTGACGGGAGGTAGCTCCTACAATGAGCAGTTCTTC
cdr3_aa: CASNLVTGGSSYNEQFF

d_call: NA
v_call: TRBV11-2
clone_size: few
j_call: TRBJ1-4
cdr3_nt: TGTGCCAGCAGCTTGCTCAATGAAAAACTGTTTTTT
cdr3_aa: CASSLLNEKLFF

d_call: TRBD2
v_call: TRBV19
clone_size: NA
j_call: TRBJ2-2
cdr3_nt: TGTGCCAGTAGCCCGGGGGGGGGTCCCACCGGGGAGCTGTTTTTT
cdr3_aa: CASSPGGGPTGELFF

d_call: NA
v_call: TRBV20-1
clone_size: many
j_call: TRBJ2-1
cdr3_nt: TGCACCACTCATGAGCAGTTCTTC
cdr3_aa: CTTHEQFF

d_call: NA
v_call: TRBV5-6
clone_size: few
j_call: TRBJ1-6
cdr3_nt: TGTGCCAGCAGCTTGTACCGGGCAGGGGCGAATTCACCCCTCCACTTT
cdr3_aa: CASSLYRAGANSPLHF

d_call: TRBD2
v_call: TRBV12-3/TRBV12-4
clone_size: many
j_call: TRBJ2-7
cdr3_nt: TGTGCCAGCAGTTTTGGACTAGCGGCCTACGAGCAGTACTTC
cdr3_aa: CASSFGLAAYEQYF

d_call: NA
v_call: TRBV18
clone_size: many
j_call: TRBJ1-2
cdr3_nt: TGTGCCAGCTCACCGGGCGCCCGTCGTGGCTACACCTTC
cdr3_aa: CASSPGARRGYTF

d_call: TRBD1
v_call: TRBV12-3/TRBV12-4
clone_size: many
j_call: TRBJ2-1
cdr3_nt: TGTGCCAGCAGTGGCAGGGGGCACTCCTACAATGAGCAGTTCTTC
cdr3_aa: CASSGRGHSYNEQFF

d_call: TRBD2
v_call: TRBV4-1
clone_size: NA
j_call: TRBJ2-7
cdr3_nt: TGCGCCAGCAGCCAAGTCGTTAATAGCGGGGGGAGACGGGACGAGCAGTACTTC
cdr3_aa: CASSQVVNSGGRRDEQYF

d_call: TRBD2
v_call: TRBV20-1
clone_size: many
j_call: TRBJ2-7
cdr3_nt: TGCAGTGCTAGAGCCCGGTCGGGGACTAGCAGTGGCGAGCAGTACTTC
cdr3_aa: CSARARSGTSSGEQYF

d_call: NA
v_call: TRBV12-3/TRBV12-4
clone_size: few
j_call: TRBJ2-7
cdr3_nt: TGTGCCAGCAGTCCACCGGGCTACTACGAGCAGTACTTC
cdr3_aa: CASSPPGYYEQYF

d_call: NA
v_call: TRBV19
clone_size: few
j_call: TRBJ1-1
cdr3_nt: TGTGCCAGTAAAGACAAGAACACTGAAGCTTTCTTT
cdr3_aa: CASKDKNTEAFF

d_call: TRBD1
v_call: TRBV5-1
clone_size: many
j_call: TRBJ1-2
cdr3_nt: TGCGCCAGCAGCGTTCAGGGGGGAGATGGCTACACCTTC
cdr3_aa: CASSVQGGDGYTF

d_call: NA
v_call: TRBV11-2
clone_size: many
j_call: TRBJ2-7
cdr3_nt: TGTGCCAGCAGCTTAGAAAGCTCCTACGAGCAGTACTTC
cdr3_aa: CASSLESSYEQYF

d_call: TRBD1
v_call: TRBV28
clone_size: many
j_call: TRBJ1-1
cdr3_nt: TGTGCCAGCAGTTTGCCGCTGACAGGGTATAAGAACACTGAAGCTTTCTTT
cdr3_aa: CASSLPLTGYKNTEAFF

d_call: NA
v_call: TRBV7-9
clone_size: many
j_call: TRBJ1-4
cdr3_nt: TGTGCCAGCAGCATGAATAATGAAAAACTGTTTTTT
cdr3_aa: CASSMNNEKLFF

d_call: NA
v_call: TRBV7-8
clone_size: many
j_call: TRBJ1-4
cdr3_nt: TGTGCCAGCAGCTTAGGGGGGGGTAGGCATGAAAAACTGTTTTTT
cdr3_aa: CASSLGGGRHEKLFF

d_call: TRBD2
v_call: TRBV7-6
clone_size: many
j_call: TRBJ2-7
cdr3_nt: TGTGCCAGCAGCACGGGACTAGGCCCCTACGAGCAGTACTTC
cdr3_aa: CASSTGLGPYEQYF

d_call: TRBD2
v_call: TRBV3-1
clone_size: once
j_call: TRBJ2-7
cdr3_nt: TGTGCCAGCAGCCCAGGGGTAGCGGGGGGTTCATACGAGCAGTACTTC
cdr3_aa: CASSPGVAGGSYEQYF